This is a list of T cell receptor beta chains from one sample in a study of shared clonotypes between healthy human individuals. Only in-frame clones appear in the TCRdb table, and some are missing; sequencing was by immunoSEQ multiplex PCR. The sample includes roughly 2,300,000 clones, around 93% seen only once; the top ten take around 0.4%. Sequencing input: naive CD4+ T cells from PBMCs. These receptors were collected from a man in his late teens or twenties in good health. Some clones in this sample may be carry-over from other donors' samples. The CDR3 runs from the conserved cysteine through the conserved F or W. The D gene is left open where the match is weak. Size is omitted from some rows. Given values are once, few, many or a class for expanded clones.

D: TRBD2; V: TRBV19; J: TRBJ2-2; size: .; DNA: TGTGCCAGTAGTAGGGCTAGCGGGAGCGCCGGGGAGCTGTTTTTT; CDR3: CASSRASGSAGELFF
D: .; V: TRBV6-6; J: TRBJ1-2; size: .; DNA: TGTGCCAGCAGTTACTGGGCCCGGTATGGCTACACCTTC; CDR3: CASSYWARYGYTF
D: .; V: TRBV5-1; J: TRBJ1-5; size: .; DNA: TGCGCCAGCAGCTTGACAGGGTCCGGTGAGCCCCAGCATTTT; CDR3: CASSLTGSGEPQHF
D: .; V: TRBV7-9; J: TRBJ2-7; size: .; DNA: TGTGCCAGCAGCTTAATGGGGCGAGCCCAGTACTTC; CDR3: CASSLMGRAQYF
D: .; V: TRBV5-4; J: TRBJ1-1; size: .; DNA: TGTGCCAGCAAGGGCAGCTCCATGAACACTGAAGCTTTCTTT; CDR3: CASKGSSMNTEAFF
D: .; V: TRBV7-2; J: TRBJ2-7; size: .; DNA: TGTGCCAGCAGCTTAGTAAGGCCTCGGAGTTTTGGAGAGCAGTACTTC; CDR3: CASSLVRPRSFGEQYF
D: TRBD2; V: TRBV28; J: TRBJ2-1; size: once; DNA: TGTGCCAGCAGTTTCCCCGAACTAGCGGGAGCGGATGAGCAGTTCTTC; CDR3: CASSFPELAGADEQFF
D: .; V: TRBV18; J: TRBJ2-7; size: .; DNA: TGTGCCAGCTCACCAGACGACTACGAGCAGTACTTC; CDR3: CASSPDDYEQYF
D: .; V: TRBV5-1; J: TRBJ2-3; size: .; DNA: TGCGCCAGCAGCTTGGCCTACGACGGGGTTACAGATACGCAGTATTTT; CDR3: CASSLAYDGVTDTQYF
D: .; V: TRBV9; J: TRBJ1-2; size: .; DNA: TGTGCCAGCAGCGTCCGACAGGAGGGATATGGCTACACCTTC; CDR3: CASSVRQEGYGYTF
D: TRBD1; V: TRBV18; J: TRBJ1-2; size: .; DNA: TGTGCCAGCTACACAGGGGACCAGCACTATGGCTACACCTTC; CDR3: CASYTGDQHYGYTF
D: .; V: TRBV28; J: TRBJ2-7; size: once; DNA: TGTGCCAGCACCCTAATGGGGGCGGAGGGCGTCTACGAGCAGTACTTC; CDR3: CASTLMGAEGVYEQYF
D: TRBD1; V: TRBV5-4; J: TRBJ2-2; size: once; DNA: TGTGCCAGCAGCGTCAAGACAGGGCAAACCGGGGAGCTGTTTTTT; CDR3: CASSVKTGQTGELFF
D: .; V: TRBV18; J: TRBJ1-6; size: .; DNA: TGTGCCAGCTCACCGGCTAATTCACCCCTCCACTTT; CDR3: CASSPANSPLHF
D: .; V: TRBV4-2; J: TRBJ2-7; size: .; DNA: TGTGCCAGCAGCCCGATTCGAAGCCTAGACGAGCAGTACTTC; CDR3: CASSPIRSLDEQYF
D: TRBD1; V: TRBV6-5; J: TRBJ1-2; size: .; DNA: TGTGCCAGCAAACCGACGACAGGGCACTATGGCTACACCTTC; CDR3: CASKPTTGHYGYTF
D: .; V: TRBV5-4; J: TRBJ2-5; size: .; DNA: TGTGCCAGCAGTTCCTGGATCGGAGAGACCCAGTACTTC; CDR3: CASSSWIGETQYF
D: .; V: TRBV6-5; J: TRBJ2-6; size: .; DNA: TGTGCCAGCAGGAGAGCTGGGGCCAACGTCCTGACTTTC; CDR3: CASRRAGANVLTF
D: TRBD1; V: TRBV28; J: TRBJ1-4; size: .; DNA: TGTGCCAGCAGTTTAATGACAGGGTCTAATGAAAAACTGTTTTTT; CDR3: CASSLMTGSNEKLFF
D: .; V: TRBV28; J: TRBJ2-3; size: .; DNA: TGTGCCAGCAGCCTACCCCTCGGGGGTAGCACAGATACGCAGTATTTT; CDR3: CASSLPLGGSTDTQYF
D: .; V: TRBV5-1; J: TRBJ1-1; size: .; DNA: TGCGCCAGCAGCTTGCCCCCCCCCTGGAACACTGAAGCTTTCTTT; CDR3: CASSLPPPWNTEAFF
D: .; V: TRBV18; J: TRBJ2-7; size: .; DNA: TGTGCCAGCTCACCACCTTATCAGGGCCGTAGCTCCTACGAGCAGTACTTC; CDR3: CASSPPYQGRSSYEQYF
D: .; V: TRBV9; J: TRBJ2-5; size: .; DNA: TGTGCCAGCAGCGCAAGTGTACAAGAGACCCAGTACTTC; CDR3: CASSASVQETQYF
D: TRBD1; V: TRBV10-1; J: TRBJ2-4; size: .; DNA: TGCGCCAGCAGTGGGGGGACAGCAAACATTCAGTACTTC; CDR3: CASSGGTANIQYF
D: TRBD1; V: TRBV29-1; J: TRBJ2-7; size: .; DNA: TGCAGCGCGGGGACAGTCGGCTACGAGCAGTACTTC; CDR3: CSAGTVGYEQYF
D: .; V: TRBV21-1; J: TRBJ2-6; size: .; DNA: TGTGCCAGCAGCCTCGGGACGGCTCGCTCTGGGGCCAACGTCCTGACTTTC; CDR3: CASSLGTARSGANVLTF
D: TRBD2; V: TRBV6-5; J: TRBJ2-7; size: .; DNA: TGTGCCAGCAGTTCGACTAGCGGGAGGGCCTACGAGCAGTACTTC; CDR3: CASSSTSGRAYEQYF
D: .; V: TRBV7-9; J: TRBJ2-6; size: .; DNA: TGTGCCAGCAGGAACAGCCGGGACATCTCTGGGGCCAACGTCCTGACTTTC; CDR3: CASRNSRDISGANVLTF
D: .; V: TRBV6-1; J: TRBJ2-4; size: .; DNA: TGTGCCAGCAGCGCCCAAGAAACAGCCAAAAACATTCAGTACTTC; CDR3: CASSAQETAKNIQYF
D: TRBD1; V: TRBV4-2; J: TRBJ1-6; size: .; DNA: TGTGCCAGCAGCCACGCGGACAGGGAAAATTCACCCCTCCACTTT; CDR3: CASSHADRENSPLHF
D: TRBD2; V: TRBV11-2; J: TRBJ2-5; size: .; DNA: TGTGCCAGCAGCCGCGACGGACTAGGGAGGACGGCCCAGTACTTC; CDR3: CASSRDGLGRTAQYF
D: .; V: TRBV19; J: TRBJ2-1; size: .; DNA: TGTGCCAGTAGTCGGGGACTCAATGAGCAGTTCTTC; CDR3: CASSRGLNEQFF
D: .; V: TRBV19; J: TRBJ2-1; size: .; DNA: TGTGCCAGTAGTGCGCTGGTAGAGCGGGCGAGCTCCTACAATGAGCAGTTCTTC; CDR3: CASSALVERASSYNEQFF
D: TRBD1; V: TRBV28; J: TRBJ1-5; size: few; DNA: TGTGCCAGCAGTTCGGCTAGGACAGGGAAGAATCAGCCCCAGCATTTT; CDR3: CASSSARTGKNQPQHF
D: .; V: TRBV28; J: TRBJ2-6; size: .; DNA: TGTGCCAGCAGTCCGCTGAGTGGCCGGGCCAGGGCCAACGTCCTGACTTTC; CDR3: CASSPLSGRARANVLTF
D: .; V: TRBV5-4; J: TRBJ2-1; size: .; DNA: TGTGCCAGCAGCTTGTTTACCGCCGGGGAGCAGTTCTTC; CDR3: CASSLFTAGEQFF
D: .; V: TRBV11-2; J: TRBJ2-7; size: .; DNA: TGTGCCAGCAGCTTAGGGCCCGGGACGAGCCCCTACTTC; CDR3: CASSLGPGTSPYF
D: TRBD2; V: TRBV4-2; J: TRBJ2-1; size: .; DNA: TGTGCCAGCAGCCAAGGGGACTATCGAACCAACAATGAGCAGTTCTTC; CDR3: CASSQGDYRTNNEQFF
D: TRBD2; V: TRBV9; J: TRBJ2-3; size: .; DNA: TGTGCCAGCAGCGTCGTGGCTAGCGGGAGTTGGGCAGATACGCAGTATTTT; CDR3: CASSVVASGSWADTQYF
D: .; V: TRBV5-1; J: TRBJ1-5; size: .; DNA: TGCGCCAGCGGAACAGGGCCAAATCAGCCCCAGCATTTT; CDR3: CASGTGPNQPQHF
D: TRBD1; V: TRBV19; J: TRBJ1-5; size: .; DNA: TGTGCCAGTAGTATCTCTGGACAGGTGGTAAATCAGCCCCAGCATTTT; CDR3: CASSISGQVVNQPQHF
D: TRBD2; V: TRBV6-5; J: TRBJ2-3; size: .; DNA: TGTGCCAGCAGTTCCCTTAGCGGGAGAAACACAGATACGCAGTATTTT; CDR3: CASSSLSGRNTDTQYF
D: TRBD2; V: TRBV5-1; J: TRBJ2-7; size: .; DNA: TGCGCCAGCAGGCTGCTAGCGGGGACCTACGAGCAGTACTTC; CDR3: CASRLLAGTYEQYF
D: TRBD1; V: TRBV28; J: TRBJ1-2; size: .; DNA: TGTGCCAGCAGTCCATCTCCGGGACAGGGGAACTATGGCTACACCTTC; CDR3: CASSPSPGQGNYGYTF
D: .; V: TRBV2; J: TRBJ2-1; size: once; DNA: TGTGCCAGCAGTGAAGCGCCCGGGACAAGGATCTACAATGAGCAGTTCTTC; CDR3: CASSEAPGTRIYNEQFF
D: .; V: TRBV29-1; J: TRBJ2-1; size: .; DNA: TGCAGCGTCGGGGGGCAGACAGGGATAAATGAGCAGTTCTTC; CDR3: CSVGGQTGINEQFF
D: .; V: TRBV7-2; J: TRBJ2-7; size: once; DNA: TGTGCCAGCAGCCCCCCGAGCGTATGGGAGCAGTACTTC; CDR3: CASSPPSVWEQYF
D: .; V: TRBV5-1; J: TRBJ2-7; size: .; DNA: TGCGCCAGCAGCCGAGTACCCGGGACCCAGAGAGGCGAGCAGTACTTC; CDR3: CASSRVPGTQRGEQYF
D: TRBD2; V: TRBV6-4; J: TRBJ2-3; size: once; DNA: TGTGCCTCCCCCGAGGCCCCGGGGGGGGATACGCAGTATTTT; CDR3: CASPEAPGGDTQYF
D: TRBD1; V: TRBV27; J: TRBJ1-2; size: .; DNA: TGTGCCAGCAGTTTAGGGACAGGGGGTCACTATGGCTACACCTTC; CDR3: CASSLGTGGHYGYTF
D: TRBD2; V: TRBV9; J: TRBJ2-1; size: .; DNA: TGTGCCAGCAGCGTATCAGGACTAGCGGGAAAGGATGAGCAGTTCTTC; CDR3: CASSVSGLAGKDEQFF
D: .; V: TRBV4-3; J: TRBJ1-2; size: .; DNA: TGCGCCAGCAGCCAAGTTCGGGGAAGCTATGGCTACACCTTC; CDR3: CASSQVRGSYGYTF
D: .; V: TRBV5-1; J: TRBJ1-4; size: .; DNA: TGCGCCAGCAGCTCGACGGGGTCTAATGAAAAACTGTTTTTT; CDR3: CASSSTGSNEKLFF
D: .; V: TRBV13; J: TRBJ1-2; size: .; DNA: TGTGCCAGCAGCCCAGGAACCTATGGCTACACCTTC; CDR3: CASSPGTYGYTF
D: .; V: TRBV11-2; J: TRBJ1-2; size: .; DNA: TGTGCCAGCAGTCCTCGACAAGCCTATGGCTACACCTTC; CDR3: CASSPRQAYGYTF
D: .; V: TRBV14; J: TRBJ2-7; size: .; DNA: TGTGCCAGCAGCCACACCCTAAAGACGTACGAGCAGTACTTC; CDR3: CASSHTLKTYEQYF
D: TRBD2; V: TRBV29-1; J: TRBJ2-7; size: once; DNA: TGCAGCGTTGCTACTAGCGGGTTCTCCTACGAGCAGTACTTC; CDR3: CSVATSGFSYEQYF